The rows below give T cell receptor beta chains drawn from one sample of a study of blood T cell repertoires in COVID-19. TCRdb's table, derived via immunoSEQ multiplex PCR, lists solely in-frame clones and lacks some. The sample has approximately 170,000 clones, around 85% seen once; the top ten hold over 7%. What was sequenced was peripheral blood. These receptor sequences come from a woman of 80 years or more with COVID-19, enrolled during active disease. Both conserved end residues are part of each CDR3. The order of the fields is clone size, D gene, J gene, V gene, CDR3 DNA, CDR3 protein. A D gene is named only where the DNA matches it firmly. Size is stated for part of the rows, as once, few or many counts, or as a class when the clone is expanded.

once . TRBJ1-2 TRBV7-8 TGTGCCAGCAGCCGGGGGGCGGCGGATGGCTACACCTTC CASSRGAADGYTF
. . TRBJ1-6 TRBV10-1 TGCGCCAGCCCGCACGGCGGGCCGGCTAATTCACCCCTCCACTTT CASPHGGPANSPLHF
. TRBD2 TRBJ2-5 TRBV27 TGTGCCAGCAGTTTAGGGGGACTAGCGGGAGAGACCCAGTACTTC CASSLGGLAGETQYF
. . TRBJ1-6 TRBV6-5 TGTGCCAGCAGTTATCGGGGGGGGTCCTATAATTCACCCCTCCACTTT CASSYRGGSYNSPLHF
. . TRBJ1-1 TRBV12-3/TRBV12-4 TGTGCCAGCAGTTTTTCAGCTGAAGCTTTCTTT CASSFSAEAFF
. . TRBJ1-2 TRBV5-1 TGCGCCAGCAGCGAGACGGGGAATCCGGGCTACACCTTC CASSETGNPGYTF
. . TRBJ2-1 TRBV7-2 TGTGCCAGCGCTATCCCAGCGGCCTCCTACAATGAGCAGTTCTTC CASAIPAASYNEQFF
. . TRBJ2-7 TRBV7-3 TGTGCCAGCAGCCCAAGGGGCATCTCCTACGAGCAGTACTTC CASSPRGISYEQYF
many . TRBJ1-2 TRBV3-1/TRBV3-2 TGTGCCAGCAGCCCCGCTCCTATCTATGGCTACACCTTC CASSPAPIYGYTF
. . TRBJ2-3 TRBV9 TGTGCCAGCAGCGTAGGCGATAGCGGTAGCACAGATACGCAGTATTTT CASSVGDSGSTDTQYF
. . TRBJ1-1 TRBV6-6 TGTGCCAGCAGTGGGCCCGGCATTGAAGCTTTCTTT CASSGPGIEAFF
few . TRBJ2-2 TRBV4-1 TGCGCCAGCAGCACGGGACTTACGAGCACCGGGGAGCTGTTTTTT CASSTGLTSTGELFF
. TRBD1 TRBJ2-1 TRBV5-1 TGCGCCAGCAGCTTCCACGGGACAGGCGACAATGAGCAGTTCTTC CASSFHGTGDNEQFF
. . TRBJ1-6 TRBV19 TGTGCCAGTAGCCAGCGGGGGCGGAATCCTTCACCCCTCCACTTT CASSQRGRNPSPLHF
. . TRBJ2-7 TRBV10-2 TGCGCCAGCAGTGAGGGCCACGAGCAGTACTTC CASSEGHEQYF
. TRBD2 TRBJ2-7 TRBV18 TGTGCCAGCTCACTTAACCACGACATAGCGGGAGTCCAGCAGTACTTC CASSLNHDIAGVQQYF
. . TRBJ2-1 TRBV18 TGTGCCAGCTCGTCCAGCGATACCTACAATGAGCAGTTCTTC CASSSSDTYNEQFF
. . TRBJ2-2 TRBV3-1/TRBV3-2 TGTGCCAGCAGCCAAGATGGGGTAGGACAGACCGGGGAGCTGTTTTTT CASSQDGVGQTGELFF
. . TRBJ2-3 TRBV27 TGTGCCAGCAGCCCCGGCAGGGCGGATACGCAGTATTTT CASSPGRADTQYF
. . TRBJ1-5 TRBV3-1/TRBV3-2 TGTGCCAGCAGCCAAGGGACTAATAGCAATCAGCCCCAGCATTTT CASSQGTNSNQPQHF
. TRBD1 TRBJ2-5 TRBV5-1 TGCGCCAGCAGCTTTTCCGGGACAGGGGAGGAGACCCAGTACTTC CASSFSGTGEETQYF
. TRBD1 TRBJ1-3 TRBV9 TGTGCCAGCAGCTTCCGCCCGGGACAGCTTATAACGAACGGAAACACCATATATTTT CASSFRPGQLITNGNTIYF
. TRBD1 TRBJ1-1 TRBV25-1 TGTGCCAGCAGGACGGACAGGAGGGACACTGAAGCTTTCTTT CASRTDRRDTEAFF
. . TRBJ1-2 TRBV5-6 TGTGCCAGCAGCTCGAACTCGCAGGGGAGTCGATATGTTGGCTACACCTTC CASSSNSQGSRYVGYTF
. TRBD1 TRBJ2-4 TRBV19 TGTGCCAGTAGCGTCGACAGGGTTGGCATTCAGTACTTC CASSVDRVGIQYF
once . TRBJ2-5 TRBV20-1 TGCAGTCTCGGGGGGCGGGAGACCCAGTACTTC CSLGGRETQYF
. TRBD1 TRBJ1-2 TRBV7-9 TGTGCCAGCAGCGGACAGGGGGGTAACTATGGCTACACCTTC CASSGQGGNYGYTF
. . TRBJ1-5 TRBV19 TGTGCCAGTAGTATCCAGGGTCGGCAGCCCCAGCATTTT CASSIQGRQPQHF
. . TRBJ1-2 TRBV6-5 TGTGCCAGCTCCGACTATGGCTACACCTTC CASSDYGYTF
. . TRBJ1-5 TRBV6-1 TGTGCCAGCAGTGAGGGAGGAAGCAATCAGCCCCAGCATTTT CASSEGGSNQPQHF
. TRBD2 TRBJ2-1 TRBV5-6 TGTGCCAGCAGCGGACGGACTAGCTTAACTGAGCAGTTCTTC CASSGRTSLTEQFF
. . TRBJ1-4 TRBV6-6 TGTGCCAGCAGTCCCATACAGGGAAATGAAAAACTGTTTTTT CASSPIQGNEKLFF
. . TRBJ1-4 TRBV7-9 TGTGCCAGCAGCTTAGGAGGGAGTGTAAGCAATGAAAAACTGTTTTTT CASSLGGSVSNEKLFF
. . TRBJ1-2 TRBV19 TGTGCCAGTAGTATAGATCGGGGAGGCGGCTACACCTTC CASSIDRGGGYTF
. . TRBJ2-2 TRBV2 TGTGCCAGCAGTGAATTAACAGCGAACACCGGGGAGCTGTTTTTT CASSELTANTGELFF
. TRBD2 TRBJ2-3 TRBV6-6 TGTGCCAGCAGAACTAGCGGGCCTAGCACAGATACGCAGTATTTT CASRTSGPSTDTQYF
. TRBD2 TRBJ2-1 TRBV5-1 TGCGCCAGCAATAGCGGGGGAACTTACAATGAGCAGTTCTTC CASNSGGTYNEQFF
. . TRBJ2-5 TRBV14 TGTGCCAGCAGCTCTCTCCAGCAAGAGACCCAGTACTTC CASSSLQQETQYF
. . TRBJ2-5 TRBV7-9 TGTGCCAGCAGCGTGGGGGCAGCCTACCAAGAGACCCAGTACTTC CASSVGAAYQETQYF
. . TRBJ2-3 TRBV28 TGTGCCAGCAGTTTATCAGGGGCCATAGCCACAGATACGCAGTATTTT CASSLSGAIATDTQYF
. . TRBJ1-1 TRBV2 TGTGCCAGCAGCCGAGACAGGCAGGGGACTGAAGCTTTCTTT CASSRDRQGTEAFF
. TRBD1 TRBJ1-1 TRBV5-1 TGCGCCAGCAGCTTGGACCAGGGGGCCAGCACTGAAGCTTTCTTT CASSLDQGASTEAFF
. . TRBJ1-4 TRBV12-3/TRBV12-4 TGTGCCAGCGGCTCGAAGGAGGAAAAACTGTTTTTT CASGSKEEKLFF
. . TRBJ1-1 TRBV28 TGTGCCAGCAGTGACATGCGATGGGCTTTCTTT CASSDMRWAFF